These T cell receptor beta chains were read from a single sample in a study of human T cells and chemical hapten exposure. TCRdb re-called the 5' RACE reads through MiXCR, storing one row per CDR3 protein. The profile shows about 140,000 distinct CDR3 sequences, 4.1% of them singletons. Receptors were obtained from a female donor in good health. Each CDR3 is given with its conserved first and last residue. D genes are given only for firm matches. Clone size is given for some rows only: seen once, a few or many times, or a class if the clone is expanded.

CASSDLWETQYF,TGTGCCAGCAGCGACCTCTGGGAGACCCAGTACTTC,many,TRBJ2-5,12,.,TRBV7-6
CASSYLAGGTTDTQYF,TGTGCCAGCAGCTATCTAGCGGGGGGTACCACAGATACGCAGTATTTT,many,TRBJ2-3,16,TRBD2,TRBV9
CASSPRRGQRGEKLFF,TGTGCCAGCAGCCCCAGGAGGGGCCAACGAGGTGAAAAACTGTTTTTT,many,TRBJ1-4,16,.,TRBV7-6
CATSRESRSDQPQHF,TGTGCCACCAGCAGAGAGTCGCGTAGTGATCAGCCCCAGCATTTT,many,TRBJ1-5,15,.,TRBV15
CASSLAAASGNTIYF,TGTGCCAGCAGCTTAGCGGCAGCCTCTGGAAACACCATATATTTT,many,TRBJ1-3,15,.,TRBV7-2
CASSIREETQYF,TGTGCCAGTAGTATAAGGGAAGAGACCCAGTACTTC,many,TRBJ2-5,12,.,TRBV19
CASSYTIELRAGRRGYTQYF,TGTGCCAGCAGTTACACTATCGAACTGCGCGCGGGACGGCGAGGCTATACGCAGTATTTT,many,TRBJ2-3,20,.,TRBV6-2/TRBV6-3
CASSESNTDTQYF,TGTGCCAGCAGTGAAAGTAACACAGATACGCAGTATTTT,medium-sized,TRBJ2-3,13,.,TRBV6-4
CASSPGTGAYEQYF,TGCGCCAGCAGCCCCGGGACAGGGGCTTACGAGCAGTACTTC,many,TRBJ2-7,14,TRBD1,TRBV5-1
CASRDGGNSPLHF,TGTGCCAGCAGGGACGGAGGAAATTCACCCCTCCACTTT,many,TRBJ1-6,13,.,TRBV2
CASSAGQLFTDTQYF,TGTGCCAGCAGCGCCGGACAGCTATTCACAGATACGCAGTATTTT,many,TRBJ2-3,15,.,TRBV9
CASSFIQGNAEAFF,TGCGCCAGCAGCTTTATACAGGGGAACGCTGAAGCTTTCTTT,many,TRBJ1-1,14,TRBD1,TRBV5-1
CASSSQVSSYNEQFF,TGCGCCAGCAGCTCACAAGTTAGCTCCTACAATGAGCAGTTCTTC,many,TRBJ2-1,15,.,TRBV5-1
CASSLSGLAGDTQYF,TGTGCCAGCAGCTTATCGGGACTAGCGGGGGATACGCAGTATTTT,many,TRBJ2-3,15,TRBD2,TRBV7-6
CSATYPGDYSNQPQHF,TGCAGTGCTACCTACCCGGGGGACTATAGCAATCAGCCCCAGCATTTT,many,TRBJ1-5,16,.,TRBV20-1
CAIGPGETQYF,TGTGCCATTGGGCCGGGGGAGACCCAGTACTTC,many,TRBJ2-5,11,.,TRBV10-3
CSATSGGPKDTQYF,TGCAGTGCTACGAGCGGGGGGCCTAAAGATACGCAGTATTTT,few,TRBJ2-3,14,TRBD2,TRBV20-1
CAISETGGASNQPQHF,TGTGCCATCAGTGAGACAGGGGGCGCGAGCAATCAGCCCCAGCATTTT,many,TRBJ1-5,16,TRBD1,TRBV10-3
CASSFQGGYEKLFF,TGTGCCAGCAGCTTTCAGGGAGGGTACGAAAAACTGTTTTTT,many,TRBJ1-4,14,.,TRBV7-9
CASSLVQGSYGYTF,TGTGCCAGCAGTTTAGTCCAGGGGTCCTATGGCTACACCTTC,many,TRBJ1-2,14,.,TRBV28
CSAKTGEAFF,TGCAGTGCTAAAACGGGTGAAGCTTTCTTT,many,TRBJ1-1,10,.,TRBV20-1
CASSTAGYGYTF,TGTGCCAGCAGTACCGCAGGGTATGGCTACACCTTC,many,TRBJ1-2,12,.,TRBV12-3/TRBV12-4
CASSNRDRGLGQPQHF,TGTGCCAGCAGTAACCGGGACAGGGGTCTAGGTCAGCCCCAGCATTTT,few,TRBJ1-5,16,TRBD1,TRBV12-3/TRBV12-4
CASSPGWGDDQPQHF,TGTGCCAGCTCACCGGGATGGGGCGACGATCAGCCCCAGCATTTT,many,TRBJ1-5,15,.,TRBV18
CASSATGSSGANVLTF,TGTGCCAGCAGCGCTACAGGAAGCTCTGGGGCCAACGTCCTGACTTTC,many,TRBJ2-6,16,.,TRBV7-8
CASSQAATGELFF,TGTGCCAGCAGCCAAGCTGCAACCGGGGAGCTGTTTTTT,many,TRBJ2-2,13,.,TRBV4-2
CASSHRLPGTGANVLTF,TGTGCCAGCAGCCACCGTTTACCGGGGACGGGGGCCAACGTCCTGACTTTC,many,TRBJ2-6,17,.,TRBV7-2
CASSERTGGGAAGCPGELFF,TGTGCCAGCAGTGAACGGACAGGCGGGGGGGCCGCGGGGTGCCCCGGGGAGCTGTTTTTT,.,TRBJ2-2,20,TRBD2,TRBV6-6
CASSYFEGNQPQHF,TGTGCCAGCAGTTACTTCGAGGGAAATCAGCCCCAGCATTTT,many,TRBJ1-5,14,.,TRBV6-5
CASSLGAGTNTEAFF,TGCGCCAGCAGCTTGGGGGCAGGGACGAACACTGAAGCTTTCTTT,many,TRBJ1-1,15,.,TRBV5-1
CSARITGNYEQYF,TGCAGTGCACGAATCACAGGGAACTACGAGCAGTACTTC,many,TRBJ2-7,13,.,TRBV20-1
CASSYGGHETQYF,TGTGCCAGCAGTTACGGGGGACACGAGACCCAGTACTTC,.,TRBJ2-5,13,.,TRBV6-2/TRBV6-3
CASSQDGTRLNYGYTF,TGTGCCAGCAGCCAAGACGGGACAAGACTCAACTATGGCTACACCTTC,many,TRBJ1-2,16,.,TRBV3-1
CASSRTGGPNYGYTF,TGTGCCAGCAGTCGTACAGGGGGCCCTAACTATGGCTACACCTTC,few,TRBJ1-2,15,TRBD1,TRBV4-2
CASSVGGGGAGTDTQYF,TGTGCCAGCAGCGTAGGAGGAGGTGGGGCGGGCACAGATACGCAGTATTTT,few,TRBJ2-3,17,.,TRBV9
CASSERAGTGTHEQYF,TGTGCCAGCAGCGAAAGGGCCGGGACAGGGACCCACGAGCAGTACTTC,many,TRBJ2-7,16,TRBD1,TRBV7-9
CASRGTGDPYGYTF,TGTGCCAGCAGGGGAACAGGGGACCCCTATGGCTACACCTTC,few,TRBJ1-2,14,TRBD1,TRBV12-3/TRBV12-4
CASNHRENQPQHF,TGTGCCAGCAATCACAGGGAGAATCAGCCCCAGCATTTT,many,TRBJ1-5,13,.,TRBV2
CASTRRAGGYNEQFF,TGTGCCAGCACCCGCCGGGCGGGGGGATACAATGAGCAGTTCTTC,many,TRBJ2-1,15,TRBD2,TRBV6-6
CASSPGGVADNEQFF,TGCGCCAGCAGCCCCGGAGGGGTGGCGGACAATGAGCAGTTCTTC,many,TRBJ2-1,15,.,TRBV5-1
CASSRLRSEAFF,TGTGCCAGCAGTCGGCTGAGGAGTGAAGCTTTCTTT,few,TRBJ1-1,12,.,TRBV12-3/TRBV12-4
CASRPGLRNEKLFF,TGTGCCAGCAGACCGGGACTCCGGAATGAAAAACTGTTTTTT,many,TRBJ1-4,14,.,TRBV27
CASSLTGSEAFF,TGTGCCAGCAGCTTAACAGGGTCTGAAGCTTTCTTT,many,TRBJ1-1,12,.,TRBV7-3
CASSLVVLAGPYEQYF,TGCGCCAGCAGCTTGGTGGTCCTAGCGGGGCCTTACGAGCAGTACTTC,few,TRBJ2-7,16,TRBD2,TRBV5-1
CSAERVDNSPLHF,TGCAGTGCTGAACGGGTTGATAATTCACCCCTCCACTTT,many,TRBJ1-6,13,.,TRBV20-1
CATEDSDSQLYYGYTF,TGTGCCACCGAAGACTCAGACTCCCAATTATATTATGGCTACACCTTC,.,TRBJ1-2,16,.,TRBV10-3
CASSLLAGVSEQFF,TGTGCCAGCAGTTTGCTAGCGGGGGTAAGCGAGCAGTTCTTC,many,TRBJ2-1,14,TRBD2,TRBV27
CASSLAGQGLREKLFF,TGTGCCAGCAGCTTGGCCGGACAGGGCCTCAGGGAAAAACTGTTTTTT,many,TRBJ1-4,16,TRBD1,TRBV5-6
CSGQAGRAEAFF,TGCAGCGGACAAGCAGGGAGGGCTGAAGCTTTCTTT,many,TRBJ1-1,12,.,TRBV29-1
CSAIPGHCYTDTQYF,TGCAGTGCTATACCGGGACACTGCTACACAGATACGCAGTATTTT,few,TRBJ2-3,15,.,TRBV20-1
CASSSTGFSADTQYF,TGTGCCAGCAGCTCCACAGGGTTCAGCGCAGATACGCAGTATTTT,many,TRBJ2-3,15,.,TRBV5-6
CASSSTSGGTDTQYF,TGTGCCAGCAGCTCCACTAGCGGAGGCACAGATACGCAGTATTTT,few,TRBJ2-3,15,TRBD2,TRBV7-3
CASSGGDGNTIYF,TGTGCCAGCTCTGGGGGCGATGGAAACACCATATATTTT,many,TRBJ1-3,13,.,TRBV3-1
CASSHLGAAPGELFF,TGTGCCAGCAGTCACTTGGGTGCGGCTCCCGGGGAGCTGTTTTTT,.,TRBJ2-2,15,.,TRBV3-1
CAWSVLLGAGETQYF,TGTGCCTGGAGTGTACTTTTGGGGGCCGGGGAGACCCAGTACTTC,many,TRBJ2-5,15,.,TRBV30
CASSSHPGGGIDTQYF,TGTGCCAGCAGTTCCCACCCCGGGGGGGGGATAGATACGCAGTATTTT,many,TRBJ2-3,16,TRBD2,TRBV6-6
CAISAEGWGYYGYTF,TGTGCCATCAGTGCAGAGGGTTGGGGCTACTATGGCTACACCTTC,.,TRBJ1-2,15,.,TRBV10-3
CASSTNRVLSTDTQYF,TGTGCCAGCAGTACAAACAGGGTCCTGAGCACAGATACGCAGTATTTT,many,TRBJ2-3,16,.,TRBV6-5
CASSVGTGTFGGPTYQPQHF,TGTGCCAGCAGTGTAGGGACAGGGACCTTTGGGGGCCCGACTTATCAGCCCCAGCATTTT,many,TRBJ1-5,20,TRBD1,TRBV12-3/TRBV12-4